A single sample is the source of the 9 T cell receptor beta chains below, sequenced in a study of blood T cell repertoires in COVID-19. Assay: immunoSEQ multiplex PCR; the TCRdb copy retains only in-frame clones and omits some. This table has 400,000 to 550,000 clones, approximately 90% appearing once. Sequencing was done on a sample of peripheral blood. The source of these receptors is a woman aged 25 to 45 with acute or convalescent COVID-19.

The V and J genes are TRBV6-5 and TRBJ2-5; 13 bases map to TRBD2. The CDR3 runs 15 residues. V trimming: 6 bases; J trimming: 0 bases; junction bases outside the gene matches: 1. Germline lookup yields CDR1 MNHEY and CDR2 SVGAGI. The CDR3 is CASRTSGGYQETQYF. In DNA, the CDR3 is TGTGCCAGCAGGACTAGCGGGGGGTACCAAGAGACCCAGTACTTC.

The gene calls are TRBV7-2 and TRBJ2-3, with TRBD2 matching over 10 bases. The CDR3 is 16 amino acids. The germline gives CDR1 SGHTA, CDR2 FQGNSA. Unmatched junction bases numbered 3, after V lost 1 base and J lost 2 bases. The CDR3 protein is CASSLDLAGATDTQYF. CDR3 sequence (DNA): TGTGCCAGCAGCTTAGATCTAGCGGGGGCCACAGATACGCAGTATTTT.

The V call is TRBV5-6, the J call TRBJ2-5, with D possibly TRBD1 on 6 matching bases. CDR1 SGHDT and CDR2 YYEEEE come from the germline V gene. The CDR3 has 14 amino acids. Deletions cut 2 bases from V and 1 base from J, with 9 bases between. The CDR3 sequence is CASSLTGFQETQYF. The CDR3 bases are TGTGCCAGCAGCTTAACAGGGTTCCAAGAGACCCAGTACTTC.

The rearrangement links TRBV28 to TRBJ2-3; 7 bases are a match to TRBD1. V trimming: 6 bases; J trimming: 1 base; junction bases outside the gene matches: 4. CDR1 is MDHEN, CDR2 SYDVKM, per germline. The CDR3 covers 14 residues. CDR3 loop: CASRHDRGTDTQYF. The CDR3 DNA follows: TGTGCCAGCAGACACGACAGGGGCACAGATACGCAGTATTTT.

V and J are TRBV18 and TRBJ2-7, with D possibly TRBD1 on 5 matching bases. V lost 3 bases and J lost 2, with 5 bases in between. The CDR3 is made up of 12 amino acids. Germline CDR1 KGHSH, CDR2 LQKENI. The CDR3 region is CASSPGPYEQYF. The CDR3 bases are TGTGCCAGCTCACCGGGGCCCTACGAGCAGTACTTC.

The gene calls are TRBV25-1 and TRBJ2-3, with a possible D match to TRBD1 (6 bases). This CDR3 spans 15 amino acids. V was cut by 6 bases and J by 2 bases, with 15 bases left in between. The germline V gene has CDR1 MGHDK and CDR2 SYGVNS. CDR3 DNA: TGTGCCAGCAGGCCTAACAGGGTCTCCACAGATACGCAGTATTTT. Translation: CASRPNRVSTDTQYF.

This clone was found once. The rearrangement joins TRBV5-5 to TRBJ1-5, with 7 bases identical to TRBD1. The CDR3 loop spans 15 amino acids. V trimming: 0 bases; J trimming: 7 bases; junction bases outside the gene matches: 7. Germline CDR1 is SGHKS and CDR2 is YYEKEE (reference sequence). CDR3 amino acids: CASSLDSAGGQPQHF. DNA of the CDR3: TGTGCCAGCAGCTTGGATTCGGCAGGGGGACAGCCCCAGCATTTT.

The chain uses TRBV10-1 and TRBJ1-2; the match to TRBD1 covers 7 bases. V dropped 0 bases and J dropped 7; count of bases not matched to a gene: 5. Germline CDR1 reads WNHNN; CDR2 reads SYGVQD (reference sequence). The CDR3 loop spans 14 amino acids. This CDR3 reads CASSESVRQGGYTF. The DNA of the CDR3 is TGCGCCAGCAGTGAGTCGGTCCGACAGGGTGGCTACACCTTC.

This clone was detected only once. J is TRBJ2-5 and V is TRBV2, with 7 bases aligning to TRBD1. This CDR3 region has 15 residues. Germline values: CDR1 SNHLY, CDR2 FYNNEI. With V trimmed by 7 bases and J by 5 bases, 13 bases remained unmatched. The CDR3 DNA follows: TGTGCCAGCACCCTCCTGACAGGGCGAGGGGAGACCCAGTACTTC. Protein sequence: CASTLLTGRGETQYF.